The 24 T cell receptor beta chains below all came from one sample that was sequenced in a study of T cells in Graves' hyperthyroidism and ophthalmopathy (dated by TCRdb to the late 2010s). The library was built by means of multiplex PCR. TCRdb shows the sequencer as Illumina HiSeq 2000. Amplification of TCR beta CDR3 regions was carried out from RNA transcripts. A first-round RT-PCR of the TCR CDR3 used the HTBI primer set with the Qiagen OneStep RT-PCR kit. TCRdb ran its own pipeline on the public reads, namely fastp trimming at Q25 and MiXCR clone calling, and kept in-frame beta chains. Identical CDR3 proteins give one entry, which carries the most common genes and DNA. In all, the sample holds a few hundred thousand distinct CDR3 sequences, and 15% to 19% of those were seen once. Jointly, the top ten make up just under 8% of the sample. The sample comprised blood. Receptors were obtained from a woman between 18 and 30 years old with Graves' hyperthyroidism.

This clonotype was found many times. The J gene is TRBJ2-7, the V gene TRBV20-1; 7 nucleotides line up with TRBD2. From germline, CDR1 is DFQATT and CDR2 SNEGSKA (reference sequence). CDR3 length: 14 amino acids. With V trimmed by 7 bases and J by 0 bases, 9 bases remained unmatched. CDR3 bases: TGCAGTGTGAGAGGACTAGTCCGCTCCTACGAGCAGTACTTC. The encoded protein is CSVRGLVRSYEQYF.

The genes are TRBV29-1 and TRBJ2-7; D not certain. CDR3 length: 14 residues. Germline V gives CDR1 SQVTM, CDR2 ANQGSEA. V was shortened by 3 bases and J by 1 base, with 13 bases between the two germline ends. The CDR3 sequence is CSVEYPLRSYEQYF. The CDR3, as DNA: TGCAGCGTTGAGTATCCCCTACGATCCTACGAGCAGTACTTC.

The sample holds many counts of this clonotype. The chain combines TRBV15 with TRBJ2-7; D remains unclear. Trimming left V 0 bases short and J 4 bases short, with 10 bases between. The germline CDR1 and CDR2 sequences are LNHNV and YYDKDF (reference sequence). This CDR3 has 14 residues. The CDR3 loop reads CATSRDRAEYEQYF. CDR3 nucleotide sequence: TGTGCCACCAGCAGAGATCGCGCAGAGTACGAGCAGTACTTC.

This clonotype was seen ten or more times. The rearrangement joins TRBV20-1 to TRBJ2-2; D remains unclear. Between the trimmed V and J ends, which lost 3 bases and 4 bases, there was a span of 9 bases. The CDR3 spans 13 residues. CDR1 and CDR2 from the germline V gene are DFQATT and SNEGSKA (reference sequence). CDR3 amino acids: CSASFGFTGELFF. The CDR3 nucleotides read TGCAGTGCTAGTTTTGGATTCACCGGGGAGCTGTTTTTT.

This clonotype has just a few counts. J is TRBJ2-7 and V is TRBV4-2; no reliable D call. Germline V gene sequence: CDR1 LGHNA, CDR2 YNFKEQ. The CDR3 contains 13 residues. V lost 0 bases and J lost 0, with 3 bases in between. The CDR3 DNA is TGTGCCAGCAGCCAAGACAACTCCTACGAGCAGTACTTC. Its protein is CASSQDNSYEQYF.

This clonotype has ten or more counts. The chain has TRBV20-1 and TRBJ2-5; the D is unclear. V shed 0 bases and J shed 4 bases, with 6 bases lying between them. Per the germline V gene, CDR1 is DFQATT and CDR2 is SNEGSKA (reference sequence). This CDR3 has 12 residues. This chain's CDR3 is CSARDSSETQYF. CDR3 in DNA: TGCAGTGCTAGAGACAGCTCAGAGACCCAGTACTTC.

The CDR3 nucleotides are TGTGCCAGCAGCGCCTTATGGGGGGGCGGTTACGAGCAGTACTTC. Encoded protein: CASSALWGGGYEQYF. This sequence joins TRBV5-5 and TRBJ2-7, with a weak D call TRBD2 (7 bases). Germline V lookup: CDR1 SGHKS, CDR2 YYEKEE (reference sequence). This CDR3 is 15 amino acids long. Deletions cut 4 bases from V and 4 bases from J, with 18 bases between.

In this sample, this clonotype turned up many times. J is TRBJ2-2 and V is TRBV5-1; the D is unclear. The ends were cut back, 4 bases at V and 5 bases at J, with 18 bases in the middle. This CDR3 has 16 amino acids. From germline, CDR1 is SGHRS and CDR2 YFSETQ. CDR3 loop: CASSPNELVGTGELFF. CDR3 nucleotide sequence: TGCGCCAGCAGCCCGAATGAGCTTGTGGGAACCGGGGAGCTGTTTTTT. Looking up the rest from reference TRBV5-1 and TRBJ2-2 gives the full variable domain: KAGVTQTPRYLIKTRGQQVTLSCSPISGHRSVSWYQQTPGQGLQFLFEYFSETQRNKGNFPGRFSGRQFSNSRSEMNVSTLELGDSALYLCASSPNELVGTGELFFGEGSRLTVL.

This clonotype was detected many times. The chain carries TRBV11-1 and TRBJ2-1; 7 bases are a match to TRBD1. V gave up 4 bases and J gave up 7 bases; unmatched junction bases: 4. Per the germline V gene, CDR1 is SGHAT and CDR2 is FQDESV (reference sequence). The CDR3 is 13 residues long. CDR3 sequence reads: CASSWTGRNEQFF. Here the CDR3 DNA reads TGTGCCAGCAGCTGGACAGGACGTAATGAGCAGTTCTTC.

This clonotype was seen repeatedly, ten times or more. The rearrangement uses TRBV12-3 or TRBV12-4 and TRBJ2-7; TRBD1 matches 9 bases. The CDR3 covers 16 residues. Trimming cost V 6 bases and J 6 bases; bases outside gene matches: 15. The CDR3 DNA follows: TGTGCCAGCAGCCCAGCCCCGGGACAGGGCTCAGTCGAGCAGTACTTC. Translated, it gives CASSPAPGQGSVEQYF.

This clonotype has ten or more counts. The chain carries TRBV2 and TRBJ2-5; D is perhaps TRBD2 (6 bases). Germline assignment: CDR1 SNHLY and CDR2 FYNNEI. V lost 6 bases and J 4 bases, leaving 9 bases between the germline ends. The CDR3 is made up of 12 amino acids. CDR3 in amino acids: CASRGGGETQYF. CDR3 nucleotides: TGTGCCAGCAGGGGAGGTGGAGAGACCCAGTACTTC. The entire variable domain, with the rest obtained from reference TRBV2 and TRBJ2-5, is as follows: EPEVTQTPSHQVTQMGQEVILRCVPISNHLYFYWYRQILGQKVEFLVSFYNNEISEKSEIFDDQFSVERPDGSNFTLKIRSTKLEDSAMYFCASRGGGETQYFGPGTRLLVL.

CDR3: CASLIQGNTEAFF. CDR3 DNA sequence: TGTGCCAGCCTAATACAGGGGAACACTGAAGCTTTCTTT. The V call is TRBV2, the J call TRBJ1-1; TRBD1 might be the D (6 bases). V lost 8 bases, J lost 1 base, and 11 bases lay in between. CDR3 length: 13 residues. The V gene's germline CDR1 is SNHLY and CDR2 FYNNEI.

The table lists this clonotype with a few counts. This chain joins TRBV27 and TRBJ2-2, with 8 bases aligning to TRBD1. There are 16 residues in the CDR3. Per germline, CDR1 MNHEY and CDR2 SMNVEV (reference sequence). The V segment lost 3 bases and the J segment 2 bases; nucleotides outside the gene matches: 5. The CDR3: CASSLLTGANTGELFF. The CDR3 DNA is TGTGCCAGCAGTTTGTTGACAGGGGCTAACACCGGGGAGCTGTTTTTT.

This clonotype has only a few counts. The chain combines TRBV5-1 with TRBJ2-1; tentatively, D is TRBD1 (5 bases). Trimming cost V 0 bases and J 4 bases, with 8 bases left between them. The CDR3 sequence is 14 residues long. CDR1 and CDR2 from the germline V gene are SGHRS and YFSETQ. CDR3 loop: CASSLAGPYNEQFF. For the CDR3, the DNA is TGCGCCAGCAGCTTGGCAGGGCCATACAATGAGCAGTTCTTC.

This clonotype was recorded at least ten times. This chain uses TRBV7-9 with TRBJ2-3; 11 bases are a match to TRBD2. The CDR3 covers 13 residues. With V trimmed by 6 bases and J by 9 bases, 5 bases remained unmatched. Germline V gives CDR1 SEHNR, CDR2 FQNEAQ (reference sequence). The CDR3 here is CASRLAGVGTQYF. The CDR3 region has the DNA TGTGCCAGCAGACTAGCGGGAGTGGGGACGCAGTATTTT.

This clonotype was detected ten times or more. This rearrangement joins TRBV12-3 or TRBV12-4 to TRBJ2-2; 9 bases align to TRBD2. The CDR3 is 15 amino acids. The J segment lost 5 bases and the V segment lost 7 bases, leaving 8 bases of the junction unmatched. The CDR3 nucleotides read TGTGCCAGCACCCTTAGCGGGAGTTGGACCGGGGAGCTGTTTTTT. Translating gives CASTLSGSWTGELFF.

In this sample, this clonotype turned up many times. The rearrangement joins TRBV3-1 to TRBJ2-2; TRBD2 might be the D (5 bases). Per germline, CDR1 LGHDT and CDR2 YNNKEL (reference sequence). The V and J ends lost 2 bases and 5 bases respectively, with 9 bases between them. The CDR3 totals 14 residues. The CDR3 sequence: CASSQYSATGELFF. CDR3 bases: TGTGCCAGCAGCCAATATAGCGCGACCGGGGAGCTGTTTTTT.

The chain carries TRBV4-1 and TRBJ1-5; D is possibly TRBD1 (5 bases). Germline V gives CDR1 MGHRA, CDR2 YSYEKL. Trimming took 2 bases from V and 2 from J, leaving 10 bases between them. This CDR3 comprises 15 residues. CDR3: CASSQHEQGNQPQHF. The CDR3 DNA sequence: TGCGCCAGCAGCCAACACGAACAGGGCAATCAGCCCCAGCATTTT.

The chain couples TRBV29-1 to TRBJ2-1; D is possibly TRBD2 (6 bases). The V and J ends lost 6 bases and 9 bases respectively, with 18 bases between them. This CDR3 spans 13 amino acids. Germline CDR1 is SQVTM and CDR2 is ANQGSEA. CDR3 loop: CSVATRLVAEQFF. CDR3 coding DNA: TGCAGCGTAGCAACCCGACTAGTGGCTGAGCAGTTCTTC.

This clonotype was picked up many times. The rearrangement links TRBV18 to TRBJ2-7; D remains ambiguous. V was trimmed by 2 bases and J by 3 bases, leaving 14 bases between them. The CDR3 has 15 residues. The germline V gene has CDR1 KGHSH and CDR2 LQKENI. The CDR3 DNA reads as TGTGCCAGCTCACCAAGTATCGCCGGTAACTACGAGCAGTACTTC. It translates to CASSPSIAGNYEQYF.

This clonotype was found many times. The J gene is TRBJ2-3, the V gene TRBV9, with D possibly TRBD2 on 6 matching bases. Trimming pared 0 bases from V and 4 bases from J, leaving 9 bases between. This CDR3 comprises 14 residues. Germline V lookup: CDR1 SGDLS, CDR2 YYNGEE. CDR3 protein: CASSVAGAADTQYF. The CDR3 DNA reads as TGTGCCAGCAGCGTAGCGGGAGCCGCAGATACGCAGTATTTT.

Ten or more counts support this clonotype. The chain combines TRBV7-2 with TRBJ1-5; 11 nucleotides align to TRBD1. V gave up 5 bases and J gave up 3 bases; unmatched junction bases: 3. Germline CDR1 and CDR2: SGHTA and FQGNSA. There are 15 residues in the CDR3. DNA for the CDR3: TGTGCCAGCAGCCTGGGACAGGGGGACAATCAGCCCCAGCATTTT. Translating gives CASSLGQGDNQPQHF.

The sample holds many counts of this clonotype. The chain is built from TRBV2 and TRBJ2-3; 7 positions match TRBD1. This CDR3 spans 14 amino acids. Trimming at V came to 5 bases and at J to 8 bases, leaving 10 bases not matched to a gene. Germline assignment: CDR1 SNHLY and CDR2 FYNNEI. The CDR3 loop is CASSPPGQRITQYF. The DNA for the CDR3 is TGTGCCAGCAGTCCTCCGGGACAGAGGATTACGCAGTATTTT.

This chain connects TRBV18 to TRBJ2-1; 8 positions match TRBD1. The CDR3 runs to 15 residues. Unmatched junction bases numbered 3, after V lost 3 bases and J lost 2 bases. Per the germline V gene, CDR1 is KGHSH and CDR2 is LQKENI. The CDR3 nucleotides read TGTGCCAGCTCACCCCCAGGGGGCACCTACAATGAGCAGTTCTTC. Its translation: CASSPPGGTYNEQFF. Drawing the rest from reference TRBV18 and TRBJ2-1, the complete variable domain is NAGVMQNPRHLVRRRGQEARLRCSPMKGHSHVYWYRQLPEEGLKFMVYLQKENIIDESGMPKERFSAEFPKEGPSILRIQQVVRGDSAAYFCASSPPGGTYNEQFFGPGTRLTVL.